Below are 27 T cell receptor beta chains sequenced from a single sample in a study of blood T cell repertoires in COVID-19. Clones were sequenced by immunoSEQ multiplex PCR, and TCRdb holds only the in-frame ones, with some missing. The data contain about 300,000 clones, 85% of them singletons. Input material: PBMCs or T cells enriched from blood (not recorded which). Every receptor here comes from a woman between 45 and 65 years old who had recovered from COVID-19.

Here the CDR3 reads CASSMGPYSNQPQHF. Written as DNA, the CDR3 is TGTGCCAGTAGTATGGGGCCTTATAGCAATCAGCCCCAGCATTTT. The chain carries TRBV19 and TRBJ1-5; perhaps TRBD1 as D (5 bases). The CDR3 extends over 15 amino acids. V gave up 3 bases and J gave up 0 bases, with 9 bases separating them. Germline V gene lookup returns CDR1 LNHDA and CDR2 SQIVND (reference sequence).

The CDR3 DNA reads TGCGCCAGCAGTGAGCTTAGCGTAGATACGCAGTATTTT. Protein: CASSELSVDTQYF. V usage is TRBV10-2 and J usage is TRBJ2-3; D may be TRBD2 (5 bases). V lost 2 bases, J lost 5 bases, and 8 bases lay in between. Germline values: CDR1 WSHSY, CDR2 SAAADI. The length of the CDR3 is 13 residues.

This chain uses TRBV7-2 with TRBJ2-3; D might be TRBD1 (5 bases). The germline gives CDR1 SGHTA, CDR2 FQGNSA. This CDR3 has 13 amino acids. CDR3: CAGAPDSTDTQYF. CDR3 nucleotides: TGTGCTGGGGCTCCCGATAGCACAGATACGCAGTATTTT. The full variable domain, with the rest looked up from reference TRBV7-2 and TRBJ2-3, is GAGVSQSPSNKVTEKGKDVELRCDPISGHTALYWYRQSLGQGLEFLIYFQGNSAPDKSGLPSDRFSAERTGGSVSTLTIQRTQQEDSAVYLCAGAPDSTDTQYFGPGTRLTVL.

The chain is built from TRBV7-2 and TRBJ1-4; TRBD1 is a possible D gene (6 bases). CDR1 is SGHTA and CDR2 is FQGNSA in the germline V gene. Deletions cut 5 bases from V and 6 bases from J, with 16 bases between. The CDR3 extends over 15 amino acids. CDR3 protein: CASSPQGLGYEKLFF. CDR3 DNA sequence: TGTGCCAGCAGCCCGCAGGGGCTGGGGTATGAAAAACTGTTTTTT.

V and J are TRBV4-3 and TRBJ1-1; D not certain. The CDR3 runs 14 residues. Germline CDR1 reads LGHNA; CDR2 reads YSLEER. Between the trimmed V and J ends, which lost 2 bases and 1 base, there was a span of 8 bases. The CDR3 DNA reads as TGCGCCAGCAGCCAATCCCATTGGAACACTGAAGCTTTCTTT. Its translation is CASSQSHWNTEAFF.

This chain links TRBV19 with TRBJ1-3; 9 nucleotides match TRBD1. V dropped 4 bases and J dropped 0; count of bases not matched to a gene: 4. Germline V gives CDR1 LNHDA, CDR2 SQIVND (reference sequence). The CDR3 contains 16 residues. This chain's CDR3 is CASSTGQGVSGNTIYF. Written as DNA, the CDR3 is TGTGCCAGTAGTACGGGACAGGGAGTCTCTGGAAACACCATATATTTT.

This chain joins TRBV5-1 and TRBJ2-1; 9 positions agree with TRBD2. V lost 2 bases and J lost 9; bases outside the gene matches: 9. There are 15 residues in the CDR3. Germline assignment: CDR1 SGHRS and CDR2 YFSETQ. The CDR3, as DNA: TGCGCCAGCAGCTTATCCGGGACTAGCATTGGTGAGCAGTTCTTC. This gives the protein CASSLSGTSIGEQFF.

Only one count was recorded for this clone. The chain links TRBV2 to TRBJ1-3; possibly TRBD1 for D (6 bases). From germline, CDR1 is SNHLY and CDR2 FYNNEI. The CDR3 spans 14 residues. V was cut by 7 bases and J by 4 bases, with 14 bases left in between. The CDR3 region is CASISTGRGNTIYF. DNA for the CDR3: TGTGCCAGCATTTCGACAGGTAGAGGAAACACCATATATTTT.

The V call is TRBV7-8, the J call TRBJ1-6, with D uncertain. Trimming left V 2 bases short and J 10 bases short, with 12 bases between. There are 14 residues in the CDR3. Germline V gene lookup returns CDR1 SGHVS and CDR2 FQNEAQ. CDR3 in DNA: TGTGCCAGCAGCTTACGAGGCCTCCGGTCACCCCTCCACTTT. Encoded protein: CASSLRGLRSPLHF.

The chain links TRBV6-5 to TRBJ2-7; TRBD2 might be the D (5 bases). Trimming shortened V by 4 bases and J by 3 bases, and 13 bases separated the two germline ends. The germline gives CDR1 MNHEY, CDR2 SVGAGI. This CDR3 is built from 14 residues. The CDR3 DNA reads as TGTGCCAGCAGTTTTTCGGGGTCAAACTACGAGCAGTACTTC. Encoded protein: CASSFSGSNYEQYF.

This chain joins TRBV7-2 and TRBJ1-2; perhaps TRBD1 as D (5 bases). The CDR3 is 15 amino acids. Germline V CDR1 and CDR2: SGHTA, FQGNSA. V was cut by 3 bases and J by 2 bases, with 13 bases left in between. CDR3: CASSFGQSWNYGYTF. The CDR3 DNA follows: TGTGCCAGCAGCTTTGGACAATCTTGGAACTATGGCTACACCTTC.

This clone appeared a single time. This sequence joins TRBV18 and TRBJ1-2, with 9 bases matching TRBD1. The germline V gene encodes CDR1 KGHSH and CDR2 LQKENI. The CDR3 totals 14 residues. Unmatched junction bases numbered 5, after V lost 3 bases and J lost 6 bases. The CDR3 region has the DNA TGTGCCAGCTCACCGAGGACAGGGGAGGATGGCTACACCTTC. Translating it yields CASSPRTGEDGYTF.

The DNA for the CDR3 is TGCAGCGTTCGTCCAAAGACAGTGAACACCGGGGAGCTGTTTTTT. Protein product: CSVRPKTVNTGELFF. The rearrangement uses TRBV29-1 and TRBJ2-2; the D gene is possibly TRBD1 (5 bases). The V gene lost 5 bases and the J gene lost 1 base, with 14 bases spanning the gap. This CDR3 is built from 15 residues. Germline loops: CDR1 SQVTM, CDR2 ANQGSEA.

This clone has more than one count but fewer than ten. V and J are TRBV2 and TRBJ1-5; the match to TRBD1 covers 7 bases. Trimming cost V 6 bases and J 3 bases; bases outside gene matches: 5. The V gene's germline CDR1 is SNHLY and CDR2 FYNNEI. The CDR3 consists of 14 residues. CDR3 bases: TGTGCCAGCAGGGGGACAGTTGCCAATCAGCCCCAGCATTTT. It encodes CASRGTVANQPQHF.

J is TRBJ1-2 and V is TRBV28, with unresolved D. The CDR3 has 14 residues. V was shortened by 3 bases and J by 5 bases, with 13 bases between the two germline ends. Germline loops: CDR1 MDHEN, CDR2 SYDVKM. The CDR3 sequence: CASSFYRVLYGYTF. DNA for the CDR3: TGTGCCAGCAGTTTTTACCGGGTCTTATATGGCTACACCTTC.

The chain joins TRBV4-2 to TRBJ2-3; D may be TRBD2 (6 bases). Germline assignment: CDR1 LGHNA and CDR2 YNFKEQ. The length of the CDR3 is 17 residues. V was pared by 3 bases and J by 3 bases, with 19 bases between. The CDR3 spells CASSHGILANPTDTQYF. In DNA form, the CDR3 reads TGTGCCAGCAGCCACGGGATCCTAGCGAACCCTACAGATACGCAGTATTTT.

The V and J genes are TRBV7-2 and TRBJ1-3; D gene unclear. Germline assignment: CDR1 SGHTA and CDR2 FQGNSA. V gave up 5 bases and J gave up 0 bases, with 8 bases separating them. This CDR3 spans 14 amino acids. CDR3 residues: CASSKEYSGNTIYF. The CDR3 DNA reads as TGTGCCAGCAGCAAAGAGTACTCTGGAAACACCATATATTTT.

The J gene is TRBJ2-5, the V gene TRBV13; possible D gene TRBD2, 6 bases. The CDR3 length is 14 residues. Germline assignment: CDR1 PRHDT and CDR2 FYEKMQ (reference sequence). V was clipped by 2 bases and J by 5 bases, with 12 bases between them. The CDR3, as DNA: TGTGCCAGCAGCTTACCCGGGAGCGGGGAGACCCAGTACTTC. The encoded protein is CASSLPGSGETQYF.

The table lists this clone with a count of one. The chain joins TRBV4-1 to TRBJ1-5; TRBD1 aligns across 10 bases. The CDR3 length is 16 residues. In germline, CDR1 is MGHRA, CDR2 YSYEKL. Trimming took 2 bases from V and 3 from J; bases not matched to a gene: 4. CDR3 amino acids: CASSQTGTGANQPQHF. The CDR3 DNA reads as TGCGCCAGCAGCCAAACCGGGACAGGGGCCAATCAGCCCCAGCATTTT.

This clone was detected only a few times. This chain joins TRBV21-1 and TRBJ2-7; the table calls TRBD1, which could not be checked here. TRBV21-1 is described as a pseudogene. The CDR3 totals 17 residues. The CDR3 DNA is TGTGCCAGCAGCAAAGAGGAAGTCGCCCAGGCCTCGTACGAGCAGTACTTC. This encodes CASSKEEVAQASYEQYF.

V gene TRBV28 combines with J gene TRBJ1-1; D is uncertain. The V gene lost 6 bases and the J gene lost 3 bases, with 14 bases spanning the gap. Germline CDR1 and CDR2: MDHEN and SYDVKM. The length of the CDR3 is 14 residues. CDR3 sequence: CASSRLPGDTEAFF. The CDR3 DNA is TGTGCCAGCAGCCGACTCCCCGGGGACACTGAAGCTTTCTTT.

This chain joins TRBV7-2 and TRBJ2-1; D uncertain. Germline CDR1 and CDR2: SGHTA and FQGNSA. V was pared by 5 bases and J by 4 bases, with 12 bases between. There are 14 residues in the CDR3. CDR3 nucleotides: TGTGCCAGCAGCCTCCCCGGGTTGTACAATGAGCAGTTCTTC. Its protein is CASSLPGLYNEQFF.

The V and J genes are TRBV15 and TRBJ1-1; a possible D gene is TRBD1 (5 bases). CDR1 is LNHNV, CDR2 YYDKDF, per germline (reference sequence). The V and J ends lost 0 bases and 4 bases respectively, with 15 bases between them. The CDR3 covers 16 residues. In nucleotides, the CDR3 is TGTGCCACCAGCAGAGATCCTCAAATAAGGGGCACTGAAGCTTTCTTT. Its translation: CATSRDPQIRGTEAFF.

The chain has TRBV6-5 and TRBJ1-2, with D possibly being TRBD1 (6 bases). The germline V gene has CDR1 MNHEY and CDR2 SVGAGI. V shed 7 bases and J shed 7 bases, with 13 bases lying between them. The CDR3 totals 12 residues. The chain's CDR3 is CASTRTGTGYTF. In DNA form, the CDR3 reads TGTGCCAGCACCAGAACAGGGACTGGCTACACCTTC.

The DNA for the CDR3 is TGCGCCAGCAGCCTTAGGGGGAACACTGAAGCTTTCTTT. This encodes CASSLRGNTEAFF. The chain joins TRBV4-1 to TRBJ1-1; D perhaps matches TRBD1 (5 bases). Germline V gives CDR1 MGHRA, CDR2 YSYEKL. The CDR3 is 13 amino acids. Trimming cost V 4 bases and J 1 base, with 7 bases left between them.

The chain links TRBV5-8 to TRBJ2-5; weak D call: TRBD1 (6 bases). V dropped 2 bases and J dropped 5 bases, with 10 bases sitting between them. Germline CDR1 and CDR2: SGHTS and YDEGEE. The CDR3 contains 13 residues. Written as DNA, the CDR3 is TGTGCCAGCAGCTTCAGGGGATCGGAGACCCAGTACTTC. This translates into CASSFRGSETQYF.

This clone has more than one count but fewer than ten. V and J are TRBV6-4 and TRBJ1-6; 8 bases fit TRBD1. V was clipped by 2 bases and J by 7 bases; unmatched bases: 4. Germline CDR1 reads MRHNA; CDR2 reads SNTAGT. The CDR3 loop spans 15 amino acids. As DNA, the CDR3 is TGTGCCAGCAGTGACACCACAGGGGGAAATTCACCCCTCCACTTT. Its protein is CASSDTTGGNSPLHF.